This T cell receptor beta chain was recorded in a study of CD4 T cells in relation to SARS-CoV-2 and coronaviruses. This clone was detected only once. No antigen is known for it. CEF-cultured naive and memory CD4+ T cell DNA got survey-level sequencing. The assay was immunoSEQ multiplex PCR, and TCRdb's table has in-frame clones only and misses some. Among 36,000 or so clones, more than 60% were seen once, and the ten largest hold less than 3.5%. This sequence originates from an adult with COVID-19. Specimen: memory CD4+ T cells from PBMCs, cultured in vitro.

Here the CDR3 reads CASSVEREATDTQYF. The CDR3 nucleotides read TGTGCCAGCAGTGTTGAGCGGGAGGCCACAGATACGCAGTATTTT. V gene TRBV2 combines with J gene TRBJ2-3, with TRBD2 identical over 9 bases. Germline values: CDR1 SNHLY, CDR2 FYNNEI. After removal of 4 bases from V and 2 bases from J, the junction contained 4 bases not matched to a gene. The CDR3 has 15 amino acids.